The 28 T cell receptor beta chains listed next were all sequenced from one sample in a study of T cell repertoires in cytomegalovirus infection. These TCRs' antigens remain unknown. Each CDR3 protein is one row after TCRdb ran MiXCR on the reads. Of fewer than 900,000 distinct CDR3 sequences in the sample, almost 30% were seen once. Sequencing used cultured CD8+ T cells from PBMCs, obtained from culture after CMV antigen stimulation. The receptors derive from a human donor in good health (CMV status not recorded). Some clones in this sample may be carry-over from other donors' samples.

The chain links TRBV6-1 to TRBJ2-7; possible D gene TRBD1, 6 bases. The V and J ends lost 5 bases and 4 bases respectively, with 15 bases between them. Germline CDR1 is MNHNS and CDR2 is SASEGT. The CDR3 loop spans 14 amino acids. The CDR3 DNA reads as TGTGCCAGCAGTACCCCTAAGAGGGGGTACGAGCAGTACTTC. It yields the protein CASSTPKRGYEQYF.

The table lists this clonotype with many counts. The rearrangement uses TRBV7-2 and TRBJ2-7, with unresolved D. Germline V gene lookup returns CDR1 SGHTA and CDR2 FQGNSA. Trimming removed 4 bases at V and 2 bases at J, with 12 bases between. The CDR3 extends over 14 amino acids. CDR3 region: CASSSSGQTYEQYF. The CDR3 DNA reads TGTGCCAGCAGCTCCTCTGGGCAGACCTACGAGCAGTACTTC.

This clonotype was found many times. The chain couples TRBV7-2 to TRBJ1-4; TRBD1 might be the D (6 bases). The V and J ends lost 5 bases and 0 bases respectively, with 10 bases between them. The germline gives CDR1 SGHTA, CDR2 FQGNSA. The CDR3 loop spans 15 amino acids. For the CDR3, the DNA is TGTGCCAGCAGCGCGGACAGTGCAACTAATGAAAAACTGTTTTTT. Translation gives CASSADSATNEKLFF. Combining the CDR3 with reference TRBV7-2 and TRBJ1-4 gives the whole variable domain GAGVSQSPSNKVTEKGKDVELRCDPISGHTALYWYRQSLGQGLEFLIYFQGNSAPDKSGLPSDRFSAERTGGSVSTLTIQRTQQEDSAVYLCASSADSATNEKLFFGSGTQLSVL.

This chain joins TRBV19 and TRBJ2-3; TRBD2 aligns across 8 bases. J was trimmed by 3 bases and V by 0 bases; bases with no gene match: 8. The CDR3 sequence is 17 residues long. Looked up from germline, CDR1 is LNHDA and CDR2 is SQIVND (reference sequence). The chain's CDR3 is CASSIDLYGGGTDTQYF. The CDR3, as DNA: TGTGCCAGTAGTATAGATCTATACGGGGGGGGTACAGATACGCAGTATTTT.

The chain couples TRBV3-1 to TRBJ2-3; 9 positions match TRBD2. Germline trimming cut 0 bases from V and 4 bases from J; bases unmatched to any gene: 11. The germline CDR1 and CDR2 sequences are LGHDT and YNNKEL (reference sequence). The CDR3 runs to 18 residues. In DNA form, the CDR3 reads TGTGCCAGCAGCCAAGATGGGGGTCCGGCGGGGGGGCCAGATACGCAGTATTTT. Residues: CASSQDGGPAGGPDTQYF.

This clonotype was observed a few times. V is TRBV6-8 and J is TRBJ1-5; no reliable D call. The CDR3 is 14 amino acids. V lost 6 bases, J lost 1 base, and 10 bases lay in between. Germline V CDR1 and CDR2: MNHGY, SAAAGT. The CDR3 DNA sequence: TGTGCCAGCAGGGGGTTACAAAGCAATCAGCCCCAGCATTTT. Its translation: CASRGLQSNQPQHF.

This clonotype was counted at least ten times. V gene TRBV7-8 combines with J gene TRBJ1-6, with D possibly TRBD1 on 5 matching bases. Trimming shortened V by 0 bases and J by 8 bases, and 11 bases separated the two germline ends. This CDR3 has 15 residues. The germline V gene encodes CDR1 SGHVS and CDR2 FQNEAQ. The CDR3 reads CASSLAWGWDSPLHF. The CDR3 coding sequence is TGTGCCAGCAGCTTAGCCTGGGGGTGGGATTCACCCCTCCACTTT.

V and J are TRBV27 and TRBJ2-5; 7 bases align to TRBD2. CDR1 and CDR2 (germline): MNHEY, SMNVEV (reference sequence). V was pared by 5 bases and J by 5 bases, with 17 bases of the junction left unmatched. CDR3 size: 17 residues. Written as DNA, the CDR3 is TGTGCCAGCAGTACCTGGGGAATCCGCCGGGGGGAGGAGACCCAGTACTTC. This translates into CASSTWGIRRGEETQYF.

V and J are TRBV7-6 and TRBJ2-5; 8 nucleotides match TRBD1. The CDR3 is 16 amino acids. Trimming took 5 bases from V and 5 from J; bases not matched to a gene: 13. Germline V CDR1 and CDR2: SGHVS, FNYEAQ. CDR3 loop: CASSRDIQGEEETQYF. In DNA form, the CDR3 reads TGTGCCAGCAGCCGCGATATACAGGGGGAGGAGGAGACCCAGTACTTC. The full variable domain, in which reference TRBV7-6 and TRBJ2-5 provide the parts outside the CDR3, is GAGVSQSPRYKVTKRGQDVALRCDPISGHVSLYWYRQALGQGPEFLTYFNYEAQQDKSGLPNDRFSAERPEGSISTLTIQRTEQRDSAMYRCASSRDIQGEEETQYFGPGTRLLVL.

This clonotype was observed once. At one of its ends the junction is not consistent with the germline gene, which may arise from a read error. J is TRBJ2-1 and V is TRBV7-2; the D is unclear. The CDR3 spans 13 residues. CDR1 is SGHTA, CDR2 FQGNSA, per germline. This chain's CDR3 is CASSPYSYNKQLF. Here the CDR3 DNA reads TGTGCCAGCAGCCCCTACTCCTACAATAAGCAGCTCTTC.

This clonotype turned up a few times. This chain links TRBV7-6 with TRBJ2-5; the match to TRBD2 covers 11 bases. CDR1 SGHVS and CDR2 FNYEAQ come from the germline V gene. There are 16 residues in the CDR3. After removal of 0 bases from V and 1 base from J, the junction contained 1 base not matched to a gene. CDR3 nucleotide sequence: TGTGCCAGCAGCTTAGCACTAGCGGGGGCCCAAGAGACCCAGTACTTC. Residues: CASSLALAGAQETQYF.

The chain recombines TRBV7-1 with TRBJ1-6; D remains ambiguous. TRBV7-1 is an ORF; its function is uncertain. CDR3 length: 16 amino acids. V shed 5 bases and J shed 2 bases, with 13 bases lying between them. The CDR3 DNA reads TGTGCCAGCAGCCCAACCGAGGCAGCCTATAATTCACCCCTCCACTTT. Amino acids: CASSPTEAAYNSPLHF.

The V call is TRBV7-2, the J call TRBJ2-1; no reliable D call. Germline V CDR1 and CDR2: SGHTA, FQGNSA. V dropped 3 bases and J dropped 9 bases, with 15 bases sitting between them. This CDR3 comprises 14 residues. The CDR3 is CASSLLSSDTEQFF. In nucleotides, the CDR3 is TGTGCCAGCAGCTTGTTGTCTAGTGATACTGAGCAGTTCTTC.

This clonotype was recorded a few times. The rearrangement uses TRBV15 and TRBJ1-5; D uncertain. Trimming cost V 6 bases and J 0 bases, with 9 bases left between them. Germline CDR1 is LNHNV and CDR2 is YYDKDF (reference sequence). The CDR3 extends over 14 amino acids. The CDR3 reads CATSTGNSNQPQHF. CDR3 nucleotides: TGTGCCACCAGTACGGGGAATAGCAATCAGCCCCAGCATTTT.

The chain's CDR3 is CASVNGGERGTQYF. The CDR3 DNA reads as TGTGCCTCGGTTAACGGGGGCGAGCGTGGTACGCAGTATTTT. V gene TRBV28 combines with J gene TRBJ2-3; D may be TRBD1 or TRBD2 (6 bases each). V was clipped by 11 bases and J by 8 bases, with 23 bases between them. The V gene's germline CDR1 is MDHEN and CDR2 SYDVKM. The CDR3 totals 14 residues.

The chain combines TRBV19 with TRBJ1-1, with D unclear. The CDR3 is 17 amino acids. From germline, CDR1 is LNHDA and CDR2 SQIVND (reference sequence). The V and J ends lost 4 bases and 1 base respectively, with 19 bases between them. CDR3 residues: CASSTPSQTWRNTEAFF. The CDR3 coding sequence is TGTGCCAGTAGTACTCCCTCTCAAACCTGGCGGAACACTGAAGCTTTCTTT.

This CDR3 is CASSPPTGDGQPQHF. CDR3 nucleotides: TGTGCCAGCTCACCACCGACAGGGGATGGTCAGCCCCAGCATTTT. The chain has TRBV18 and TRBJ1-5; 8 bases map to TRBD1. CDR1 and CDR2 from the germline V gene are KGHSH and LQKENI. The CDR3 has 15 residues. J was trimmed by 6 bases and V by 0 bases; bases with no gene match: 4.

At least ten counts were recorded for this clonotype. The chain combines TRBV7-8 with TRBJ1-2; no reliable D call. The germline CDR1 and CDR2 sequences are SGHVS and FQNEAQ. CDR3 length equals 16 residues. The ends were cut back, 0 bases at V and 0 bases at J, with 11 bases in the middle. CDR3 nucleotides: TGTGCCAGCAGCTTAGCGTCGGCTAAAGCTAACTATGGCTACACCTTC. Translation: CASSLASAKANYGYTF.

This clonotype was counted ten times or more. The CDR3 sequence is CASSSWDEAFF. Written as DNA, the CDR3 is TGTGCCAGCAGCTCATGGGATGAAGCTTTCTTT. The chain has TRBV7-8 and TRBJ1-1, with no clear D. V lost 4 bases and J 7 bases, leaving 7 bases between the germline ends. Germline loops: CDR1 SGHVS, CDR2 FQNEAQ. This CDR3 spans 11 amino acids.

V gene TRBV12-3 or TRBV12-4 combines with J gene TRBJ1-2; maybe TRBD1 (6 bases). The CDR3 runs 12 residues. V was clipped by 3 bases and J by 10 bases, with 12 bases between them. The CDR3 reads CASSLGHRDYTF. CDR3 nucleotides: TGTGCCAGCAGTTTGGGACATAGGGACTACACCTTC.

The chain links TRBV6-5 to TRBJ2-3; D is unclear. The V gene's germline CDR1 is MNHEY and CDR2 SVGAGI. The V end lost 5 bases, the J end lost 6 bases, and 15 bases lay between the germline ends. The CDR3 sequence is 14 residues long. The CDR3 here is CASSRRQVEDTQYF. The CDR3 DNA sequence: TGTGCCAGCAGTCGGCGTCAGGTAGAGGATACGCAGTATTTT.

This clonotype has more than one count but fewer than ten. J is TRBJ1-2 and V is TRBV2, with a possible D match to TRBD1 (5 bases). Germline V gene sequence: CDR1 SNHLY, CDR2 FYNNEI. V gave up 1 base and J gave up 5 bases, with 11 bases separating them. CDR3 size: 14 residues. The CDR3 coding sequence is TGTGCCAGCAGTGAAGGGGGCGCGGATTATGGCTACACCTTC. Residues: CASSEGGADYGYTF.

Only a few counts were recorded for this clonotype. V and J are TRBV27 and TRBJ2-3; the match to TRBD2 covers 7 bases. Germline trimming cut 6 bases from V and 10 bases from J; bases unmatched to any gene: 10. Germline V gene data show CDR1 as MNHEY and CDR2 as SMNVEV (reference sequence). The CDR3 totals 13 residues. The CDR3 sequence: CASSKGAGVAQYF. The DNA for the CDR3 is TGTGCCAGCAGCAAAGGGGCGGGGGTAGCGCAGTATTTT.

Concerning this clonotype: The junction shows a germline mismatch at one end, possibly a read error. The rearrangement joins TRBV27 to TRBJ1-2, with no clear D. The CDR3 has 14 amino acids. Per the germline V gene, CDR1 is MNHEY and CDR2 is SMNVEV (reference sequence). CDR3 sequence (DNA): TGTACCAGCAGTACGACAACGCACGGCTATGGCTACACCTTC. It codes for CTSSTTTHGYGYTF.

The CDR3 coding sequence is TGTGCCAGCAGCTTGTTTCCCACAGGGAGTTACAATGAGCAGTTCTTC. Protein: CASSLFPTGSYNEQFF. The chain is built from TRBV5-5 and TRBJ2-1, with D possibly TRBD1 on 6 matching bases. The germline gives CDR1 SGHKS, CDR2 YYEKEE (reference sequence). The V end lost 1 base, the J end lost 4 bases, and 15 bases lay between the germline ends. This CDR3 region has 16 residues. Combining the CDR3 with reference TRBV5-5 and TRBJ2-1 gives the whole variable domain DAGVTQSPTHLIKTRGQQVTLRCSPISGHKSVSWYQQVLGQGPQFIFQYYEKEERGRGNFPDRFSARQFPNYSSELNVNALLLGDSALYLCASSLFPTGSYNEQFFGPGTRLTVL.

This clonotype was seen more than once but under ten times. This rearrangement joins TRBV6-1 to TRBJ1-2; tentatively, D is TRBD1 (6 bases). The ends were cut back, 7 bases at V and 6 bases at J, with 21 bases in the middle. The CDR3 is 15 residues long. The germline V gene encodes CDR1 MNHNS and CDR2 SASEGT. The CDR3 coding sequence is TGTGCCAGCACCCCCACGCCGGGACAAGACAATGGCTACACCTTC. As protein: CASTPTPGQDNGYTF.

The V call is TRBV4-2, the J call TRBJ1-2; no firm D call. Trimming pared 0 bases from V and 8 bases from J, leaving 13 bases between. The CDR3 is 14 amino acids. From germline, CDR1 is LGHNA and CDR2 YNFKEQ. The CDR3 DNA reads TGTGCCAGCAGCCAAGATAGCCAGTCCTGGGGCTACACCTTC. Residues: CASSQDSQSWGYTF.

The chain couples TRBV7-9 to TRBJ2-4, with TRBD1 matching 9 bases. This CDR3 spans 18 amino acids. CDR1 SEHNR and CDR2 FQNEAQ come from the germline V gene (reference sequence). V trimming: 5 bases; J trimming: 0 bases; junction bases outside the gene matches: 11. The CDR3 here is CASSPSGQGGIAKNIQYF. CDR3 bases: TGTGCCAGCAGCCCTTCGGGACAGGGCGGAATAGCCAAAAACATTCAGTACTTC.